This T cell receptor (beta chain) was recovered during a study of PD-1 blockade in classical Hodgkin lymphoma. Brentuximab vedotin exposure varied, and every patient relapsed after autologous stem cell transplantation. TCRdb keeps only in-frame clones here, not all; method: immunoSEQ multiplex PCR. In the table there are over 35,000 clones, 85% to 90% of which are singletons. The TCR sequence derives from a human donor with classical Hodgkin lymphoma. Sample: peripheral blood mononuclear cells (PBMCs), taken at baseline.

Written as DNA, the CDR3 is TGTGCCAGCAGCTTGGAAATCAGGACAGGGGGCTTCTCTGGAAACACCATATATTTT. Its protein is CASSLEIRTGGFSGNTIYF. The chain has TRBV5-6 and TRBJ1-3; 11 bases are a match to TRBD1. Germline trimming cut 0 bases from V and 0 bases from J; bases unmatched to any gene: 8. CDR3 length: 19 amino acids. From germline, CDR1 is SGHDT and CDR2 YYEEEE.